This T cell receptor (beta chain) was recovered during a study of blood T cell repertoires in COVID-19. Study as a whole: Acute-phase and convalescent COVID-19 samples originated in the United States, Italy and Spain. Nucleic acid was either cDNA or gDNA, and it came from T cells, B-cell-depleted T cells, or PBMCs.

Trimming took off 4 bases at V and 0 bases at J, with 13 bases between the two ends. The germline CDR1 and CDR2 sequences are MGHRA and YSYEKL. This CDR3 spans 16 amino acids. This clone showed up just once. Original data processing: Researchers report that nucleated cell counts were estimated from reference gene primer amplification. Measured with immunoSEQ multiplex PCR; TCRdb has only the in-frame clones, and not every one. The V and J calls and clone size were taken over from that table, and D and trimming were inferred from the DNA. The top ten clones hold roughly 6.7% of a sample with roughly 300,000 clones, about 89% of them seen once.

The rearrangement uses TRBV4-1 and TRBJ2-1; D perhaps matches TRBD2 (6 bases). The sequence was obtained from a man aged 18-30 years who had recovered from COVID-19. Specimen: peripheral blood. The CDR3 loop is CASSLTEAGSYNEQFF. The CDR3 nucleotides read TGCGCCAGCAGCCTGACGGAAGCGGGCTCCTACAATGAGCAGTTCTTC.